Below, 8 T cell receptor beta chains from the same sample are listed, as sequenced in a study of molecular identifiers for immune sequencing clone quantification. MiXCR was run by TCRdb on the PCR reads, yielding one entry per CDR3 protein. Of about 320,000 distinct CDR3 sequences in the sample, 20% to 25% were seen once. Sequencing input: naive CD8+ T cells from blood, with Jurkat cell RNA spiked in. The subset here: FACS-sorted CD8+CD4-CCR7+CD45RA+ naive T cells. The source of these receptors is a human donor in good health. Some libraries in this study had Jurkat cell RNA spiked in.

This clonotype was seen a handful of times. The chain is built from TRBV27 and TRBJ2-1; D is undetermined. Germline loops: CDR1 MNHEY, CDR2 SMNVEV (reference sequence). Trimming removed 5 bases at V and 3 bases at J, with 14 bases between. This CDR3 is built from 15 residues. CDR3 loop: CASSPAARGYNEQFF. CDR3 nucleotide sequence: TGTGCCAGCAGTCCCGCCGCGAGAGGCTACAATGAGCAGTTCTTC.

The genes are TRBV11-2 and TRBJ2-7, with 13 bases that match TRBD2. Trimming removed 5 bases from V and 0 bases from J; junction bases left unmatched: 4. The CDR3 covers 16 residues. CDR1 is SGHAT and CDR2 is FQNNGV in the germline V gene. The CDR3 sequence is CASSPGLAGNSYEQYF. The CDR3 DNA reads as TGTGCCAGCAGCCCGGGACTAGCGGGAAACTCCTACGAGCAGTACTTC.

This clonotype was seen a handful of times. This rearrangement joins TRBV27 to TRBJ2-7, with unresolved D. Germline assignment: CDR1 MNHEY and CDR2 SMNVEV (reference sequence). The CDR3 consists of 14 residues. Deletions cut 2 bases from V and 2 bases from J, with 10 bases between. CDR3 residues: CASSLGATAYEQYF. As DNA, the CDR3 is TGTGCCAGCAGTTTAGGCGCGACGGCCTACGAGCAGTACTTC.

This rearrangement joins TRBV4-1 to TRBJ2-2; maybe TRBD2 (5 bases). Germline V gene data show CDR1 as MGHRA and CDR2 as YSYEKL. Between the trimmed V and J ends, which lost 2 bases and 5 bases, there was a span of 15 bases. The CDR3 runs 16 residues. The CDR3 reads CASSQLSVVGTGELFF. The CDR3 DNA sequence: TGCGCCAGCAGCCAACTTAGCGTTGTAGGGACCGGGGAGCTGTTTTTT.

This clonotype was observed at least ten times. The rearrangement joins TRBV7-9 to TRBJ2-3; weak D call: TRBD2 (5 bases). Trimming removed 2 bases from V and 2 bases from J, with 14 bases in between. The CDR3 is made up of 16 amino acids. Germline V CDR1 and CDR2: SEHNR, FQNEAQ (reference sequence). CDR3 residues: CASSLMDWSFTDTQYF. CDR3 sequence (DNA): TGTGCCAGCAGCTTAATGGACTGGTCCTTCACAGATACGCAGTATTTT.

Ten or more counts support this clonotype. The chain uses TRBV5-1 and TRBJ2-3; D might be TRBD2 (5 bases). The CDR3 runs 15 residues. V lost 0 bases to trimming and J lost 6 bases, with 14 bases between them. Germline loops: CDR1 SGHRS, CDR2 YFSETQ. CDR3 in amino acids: CASSLAGLQWDTQYF. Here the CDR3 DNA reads TGCGCCAGCAGCTTGGCTGGACTTCAATGGGATACGCAGTATTTT.

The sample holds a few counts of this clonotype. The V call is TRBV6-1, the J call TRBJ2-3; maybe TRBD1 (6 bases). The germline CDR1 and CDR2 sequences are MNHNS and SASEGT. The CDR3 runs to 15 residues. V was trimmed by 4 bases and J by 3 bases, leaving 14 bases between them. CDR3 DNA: TGTGCCAGCAGTGTAGGACAGTCCTCTACAGATACGCAGTATTTT. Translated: CASSVGQSSTDTQYF.

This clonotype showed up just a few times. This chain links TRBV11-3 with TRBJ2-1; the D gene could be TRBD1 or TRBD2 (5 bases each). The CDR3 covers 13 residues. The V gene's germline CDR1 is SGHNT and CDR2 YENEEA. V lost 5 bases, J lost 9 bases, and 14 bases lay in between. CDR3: CASSEGPTTEQFF. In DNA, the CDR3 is TGTGCCAGCAGCGAGGGACCGACAACTGAGCAGTTCTTC.